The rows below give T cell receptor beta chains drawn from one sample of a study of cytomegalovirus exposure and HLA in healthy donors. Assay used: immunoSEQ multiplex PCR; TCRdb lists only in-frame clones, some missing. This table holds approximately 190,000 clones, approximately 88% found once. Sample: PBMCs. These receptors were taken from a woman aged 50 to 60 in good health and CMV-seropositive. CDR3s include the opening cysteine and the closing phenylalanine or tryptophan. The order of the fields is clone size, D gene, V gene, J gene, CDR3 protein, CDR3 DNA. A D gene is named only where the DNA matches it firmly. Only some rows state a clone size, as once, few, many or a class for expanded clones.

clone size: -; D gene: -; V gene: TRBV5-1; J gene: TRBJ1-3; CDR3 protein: CASSLIQGSGNTIYF; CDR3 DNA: TGCGCCAGCAGCTTGATCCAGGGGTCTGGAAACACCATATATTTT
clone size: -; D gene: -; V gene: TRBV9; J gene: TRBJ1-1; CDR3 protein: CASSPGGVRARAAFF; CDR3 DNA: TGTGCCAGCAGCCCTGGCGGGGTGAGGGCTCGCGCGGCTTTCTTT
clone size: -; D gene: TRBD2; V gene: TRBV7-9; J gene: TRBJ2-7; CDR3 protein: CSSSLNTGGEQYF; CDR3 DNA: TGTTCCAGCAGTCTCAACACGGGGGGCGAGCAGTACTTC
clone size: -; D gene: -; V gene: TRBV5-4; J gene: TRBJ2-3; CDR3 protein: CASSSTSSTDTQYF; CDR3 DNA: TGTGCCAGCAGTTCCACTTCTAGCACAGATACGCAGTATTTT
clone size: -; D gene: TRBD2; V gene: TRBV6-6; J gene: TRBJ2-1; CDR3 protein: CASLGYSGGSWDEQFF; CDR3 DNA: TGTGCCAGCCTCGGGTATAGCGGGGGGTCCTGGGATGAGCAGTTCTTC
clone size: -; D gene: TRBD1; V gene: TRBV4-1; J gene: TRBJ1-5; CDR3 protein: CASSPGTGRRNQPQHF; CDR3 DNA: TGCGCCAGCAGCCCCGGGACAGGTAGACGCAATCAGCCCCAGCATTTT
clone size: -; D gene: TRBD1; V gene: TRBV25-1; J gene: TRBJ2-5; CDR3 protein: CASSDPNPGTGGETQYF; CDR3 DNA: TGTGCCAGCAGTGATCCCAATCCCGGGACAGGGGGCGAGACCCAGTACTTC
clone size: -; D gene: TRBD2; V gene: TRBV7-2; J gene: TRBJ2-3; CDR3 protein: CASSIQAGGYTDTQYF; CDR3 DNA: TGTGCCAGCAGCATACAAGCGGGGGGGTACACAGATACGCAGTATTTT
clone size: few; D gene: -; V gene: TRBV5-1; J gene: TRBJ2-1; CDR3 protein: CASPTAGAYNEQFF; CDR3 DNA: TGCGCCAGCCCCACAGCGGGTGCCTACAATGAGCAGTTCTTC
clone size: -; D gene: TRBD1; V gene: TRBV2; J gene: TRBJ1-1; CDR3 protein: CASSEEGAQDFEAFF; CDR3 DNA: TGTGCCAGCAGTGAAGAGGGGGCTCAAGACTTTGAAGCTTTCTTT
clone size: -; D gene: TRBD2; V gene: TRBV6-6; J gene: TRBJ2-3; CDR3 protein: CASSYGQRGNTDTQYF; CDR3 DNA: TGTGCCAGCAGTTACGGTCAGCGGGGGAACACAGATACGCAGTATTTT
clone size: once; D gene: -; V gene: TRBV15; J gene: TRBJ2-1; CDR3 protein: CATSTSQGSSYNEQFF; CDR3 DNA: TGTGCCACCAGCACCTCACAGGGTAGCTCCTACAATGAGCAGTTCTTC
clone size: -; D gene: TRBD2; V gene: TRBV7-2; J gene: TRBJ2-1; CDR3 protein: CASSTASGGQFF; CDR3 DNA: TGTGCCAGCAGCACCGCTAGCGGGGGGCAGTTCTTC
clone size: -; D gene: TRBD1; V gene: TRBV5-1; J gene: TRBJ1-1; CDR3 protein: CASRPQTGGLTEAFF; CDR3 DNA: TGCGCCAGCAGGCCTCAAACAGGGGGTTTAACTGAAGCTTTCTTT
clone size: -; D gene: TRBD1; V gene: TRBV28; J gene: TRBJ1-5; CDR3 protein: CASSPTGEGSQPQHF; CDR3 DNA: TGTGCCAGCAGTCCGACAGGGGAAGGGAGTCAGCCCCAGCATTTT
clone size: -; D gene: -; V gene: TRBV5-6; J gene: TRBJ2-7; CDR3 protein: CATQPRGISYEQYF; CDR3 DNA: TGTGCAACGCAGCCCAGGGGTATATCCTACGAGCAGTACTTC
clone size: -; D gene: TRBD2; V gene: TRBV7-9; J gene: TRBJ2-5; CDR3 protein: CASSLALAGGRGETQYF; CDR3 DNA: TGTGCCAGCAGCTTAGCGTTGGCGGGGGGCCGGGGAGAGACCCAGTACTTC
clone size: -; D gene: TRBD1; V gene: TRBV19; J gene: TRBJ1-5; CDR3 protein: CASRGTGLQPQHF; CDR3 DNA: TGTGCCAGTAGGGGGACAGGGCTGCAGCCCCAGCATTTT
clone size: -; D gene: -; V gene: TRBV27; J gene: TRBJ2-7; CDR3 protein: CASSFGLANEQYF; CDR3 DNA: TGTGCCAGCAGTTTTGGCTTGGCAAACGAGCAGTACTTC
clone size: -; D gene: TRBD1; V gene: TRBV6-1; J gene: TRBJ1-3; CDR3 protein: CASSRDRDRNTIYF; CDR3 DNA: TGTGCCAGCAGTCGCGACAGGGATAGAAACACCATATATTTT
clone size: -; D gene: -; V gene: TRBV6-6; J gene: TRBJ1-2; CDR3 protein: CAVQGNYGYTF; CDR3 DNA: TGTGCCGTACAGGGAAACTATGGCTACACCTTC
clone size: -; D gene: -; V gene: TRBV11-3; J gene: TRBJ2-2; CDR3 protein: CASSLEAVTGELFF; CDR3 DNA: TGTGCCAGCAGCTTAGAGGCCGTCACCGGGGAGCTGTTTTTT
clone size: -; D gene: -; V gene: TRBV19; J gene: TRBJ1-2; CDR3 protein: CASSIDRPGVHGYTF; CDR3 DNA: TGTGCCAGTAGTATAGATCGTCCAGGGGTCCATGGCTACACCTTC
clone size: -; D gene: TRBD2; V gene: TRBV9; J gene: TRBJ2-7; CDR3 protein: CASSVGASGPYEQYF; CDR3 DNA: TGTGCCAGCAGCGTAGGGGCTAGCGGCCCCTACGAGCAGTACTTC
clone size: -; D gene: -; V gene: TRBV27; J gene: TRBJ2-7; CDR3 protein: CASSFSAGDSRGYEQYF; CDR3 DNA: TGTGCCAGCAGTTTTTCAGCTGGGGATTCAAGGGGCTACGAGCAGTACTTC
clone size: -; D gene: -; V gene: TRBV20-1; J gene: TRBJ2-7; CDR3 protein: CSAKDSYEQYF; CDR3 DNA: TGCAGTGCAAAGGACAGCTACGAGCAGTACTTC
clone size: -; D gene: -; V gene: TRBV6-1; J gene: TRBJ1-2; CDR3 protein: CASSPGRGYGYTF; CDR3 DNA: TGTGCCAGCAGCCCAGGACGGGGCTATGGCTACACCTTC
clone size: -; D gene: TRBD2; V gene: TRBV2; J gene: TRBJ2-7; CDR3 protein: CASRFGLAGYEQYF; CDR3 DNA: TGTGCCAGCAGATTCGGACTAGCAGGGTACGAGCAGTACTTC
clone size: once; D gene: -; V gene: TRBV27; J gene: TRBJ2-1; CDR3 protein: CASSPSSIYNEQFF; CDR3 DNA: TGTGCCAGCAGCCCATCCTCTATATACAATGAGCAGTTCTTC
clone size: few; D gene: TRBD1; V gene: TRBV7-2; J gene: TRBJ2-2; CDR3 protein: CASTPPGGRNTGELFF; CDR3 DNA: TGTGCCAGCACCCCACCAGGGGGTCGAAACACCGGGGAGCTGTTTTTT
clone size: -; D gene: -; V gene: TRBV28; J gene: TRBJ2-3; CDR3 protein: CASTLLGGANTDTQYF; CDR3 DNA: TGTGCCAGCACCTTACTAGGAGGGGCTAACACAGATACGCAGTATTTT
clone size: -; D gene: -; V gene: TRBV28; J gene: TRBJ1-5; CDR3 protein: CASRSGVRGNQPQHF; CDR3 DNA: TGTGCCAGCAGATCAGGGGTAAGGGGCAATCAGCCCCAGCATTTT
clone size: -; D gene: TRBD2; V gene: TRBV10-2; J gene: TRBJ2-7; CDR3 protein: CASSEFLAGLSYEQYF; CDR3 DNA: TGCGCCAGCAGTGAGTTTCTAGCGGGGCTTTCCTACGAGCAGTACTTC
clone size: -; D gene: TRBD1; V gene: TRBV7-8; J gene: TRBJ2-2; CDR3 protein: CASSLADRGNTGELFF; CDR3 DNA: TGTGCCAGCAGCTTAGCGGACAGGGGGAACACCGGGGAGCTGTTTTTT